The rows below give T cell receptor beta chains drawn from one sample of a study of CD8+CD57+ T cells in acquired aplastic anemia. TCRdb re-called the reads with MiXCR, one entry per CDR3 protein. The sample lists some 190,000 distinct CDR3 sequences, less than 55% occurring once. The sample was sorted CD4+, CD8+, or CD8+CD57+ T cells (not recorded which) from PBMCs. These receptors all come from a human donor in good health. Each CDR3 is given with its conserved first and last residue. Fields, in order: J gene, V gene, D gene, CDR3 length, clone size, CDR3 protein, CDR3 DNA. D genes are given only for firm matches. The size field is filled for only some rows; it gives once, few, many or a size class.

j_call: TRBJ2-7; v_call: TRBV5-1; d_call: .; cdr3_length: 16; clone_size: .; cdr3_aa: CASSLEGGAAPYEQYF; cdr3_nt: TGCGCCAGCAGCTTGGAAGGGGGGGCCGCCCCCTACGAGCAGTACTTC
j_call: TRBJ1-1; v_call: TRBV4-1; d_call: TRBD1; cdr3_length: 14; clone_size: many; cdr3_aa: CASSHPARGDEAFF; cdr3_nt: TGCGCCAGCAGCCATCCCGCCAGGGGGGATGAAGCTTTCTTT
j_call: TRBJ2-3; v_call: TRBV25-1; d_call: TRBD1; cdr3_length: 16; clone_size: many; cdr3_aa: CASSEGTGWSTDTQYF; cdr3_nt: TGTGCCAGCAGTGAGGGGACAGGGTGGAGCACAGATACGCAGTATTTT
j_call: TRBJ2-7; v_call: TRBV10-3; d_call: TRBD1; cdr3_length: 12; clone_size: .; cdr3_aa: CAIRQTGDEQYF; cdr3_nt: TGTGCCATCAGGCAAACAGGGGACGAGCAGTACTTC
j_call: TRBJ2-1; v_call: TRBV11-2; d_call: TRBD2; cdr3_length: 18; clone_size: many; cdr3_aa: CASSLRGSGSTGYNEQFF; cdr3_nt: TGTGCCAGCAGCTTACGTGGTAGCGGGAGCACCGGGTACAATGAGCAGTTCTTC
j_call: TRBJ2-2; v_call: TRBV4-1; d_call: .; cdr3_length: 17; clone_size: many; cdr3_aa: CASSPTLRGGSSGELFF; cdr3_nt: TGCGCCAGCAGCCCTACCCTCAGGGGTGGGTCATCCGGGGAGCTGTTTTTT
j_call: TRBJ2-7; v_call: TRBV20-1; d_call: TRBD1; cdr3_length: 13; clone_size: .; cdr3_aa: CSGSRDRPYEQYF; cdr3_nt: TGCAGTGGCAGCCGGGACAGACCCTACGAGCAGTACTTC
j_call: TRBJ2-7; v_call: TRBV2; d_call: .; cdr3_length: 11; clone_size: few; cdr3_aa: CASSDLDEQYF; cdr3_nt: TGTGCCAGCAGTGATCTAGACGAGCAGTACTTC
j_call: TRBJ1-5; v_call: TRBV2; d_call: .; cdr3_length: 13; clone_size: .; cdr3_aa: CASSLRTVQPQHF; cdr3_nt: TGTGCCAGCAGTCTGAGGACGGTTCAGCCCCAGCATTTT
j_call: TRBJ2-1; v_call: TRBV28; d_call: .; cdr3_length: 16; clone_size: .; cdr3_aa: CASSSTSWGAYNEQFF; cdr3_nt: TGTGCCAGCAGTTCTACCTCTTGGGGGGCCTACAATGAGCAGTTCTTC
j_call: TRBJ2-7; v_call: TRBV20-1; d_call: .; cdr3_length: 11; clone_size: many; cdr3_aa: CSATSDYEQYF; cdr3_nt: TGCAGTGCTACTAGCGACTACGAGCAGTACTTC
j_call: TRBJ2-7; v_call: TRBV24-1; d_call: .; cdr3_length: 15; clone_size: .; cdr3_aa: CATSDNSVGGYEQYF; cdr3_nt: TGTGCCACCAGTGACAACAGCGTTGGGGGATACGAGCAGTACTTC
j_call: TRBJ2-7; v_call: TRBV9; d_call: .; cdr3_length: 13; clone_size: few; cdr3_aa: CASSPRAYYEQYF; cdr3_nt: TGTGCCAGCAGCCCCCGGGCCTACTACGAGCAGTACTTC
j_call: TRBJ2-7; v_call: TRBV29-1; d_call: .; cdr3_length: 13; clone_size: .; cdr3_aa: CSAGRGQTYEQYF; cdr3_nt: TGCAGCGCGGGGAGAGGGCAGACCTACGAGCAGTACTTC
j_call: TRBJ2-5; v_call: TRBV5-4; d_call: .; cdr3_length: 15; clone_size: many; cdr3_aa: CASSYLTGALATQYF; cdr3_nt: TGTGCCAGCAGCTACCTGACTGGGGCTTTAGCGACCCAGTACTTC
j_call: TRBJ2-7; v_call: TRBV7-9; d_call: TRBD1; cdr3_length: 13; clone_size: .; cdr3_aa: CASEWDSPYEQYF; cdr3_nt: TGTGCCAGCGAATGGGACAGTCCCTACGAGCAGTACTTC
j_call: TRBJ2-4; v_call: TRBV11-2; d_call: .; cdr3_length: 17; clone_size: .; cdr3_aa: CASSSTTVSGAKNIQYF; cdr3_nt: TGTGCCAGCAGCTCCACCACTGTCTCGGGGGCCAAAAACATTCAGTACTTC
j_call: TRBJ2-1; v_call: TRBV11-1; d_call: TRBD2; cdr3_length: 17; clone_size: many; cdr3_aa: CASSSLGTSGPYNEQFF; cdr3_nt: TGTGCCAGCAGCTCCCTGGGAACTAGCGGCCCCTACAATGAGCAGTTCTTC
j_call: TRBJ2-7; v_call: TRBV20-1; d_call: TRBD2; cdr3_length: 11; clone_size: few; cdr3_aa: CSARLAGEQYF; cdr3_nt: TGCAGTGCTAGACTAGCGGGGGAGCAGTACTTC
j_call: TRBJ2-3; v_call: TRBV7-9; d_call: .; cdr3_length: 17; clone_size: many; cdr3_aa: CASSSSRGPTVGHTQYF; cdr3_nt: TGTGCCAGCAGCTCTAGCCGGGGACCGACGGTCGGTCATACGCAGTATTTT
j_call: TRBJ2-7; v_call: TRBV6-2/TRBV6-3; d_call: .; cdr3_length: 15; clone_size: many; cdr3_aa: CASSYDNTSPGEQYF; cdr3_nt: TGTGCCAGCAGTTATGACAACACCTCTCCGGGCGAGCAGTACTTC
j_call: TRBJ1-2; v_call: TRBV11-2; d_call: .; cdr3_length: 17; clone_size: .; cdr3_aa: CASSFLSLVGRGDGYTF; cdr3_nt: TGTGCCAGCAGCTTCCTCAGTTTGGTGGGTCGCGGGGATGGCTACACCTTC
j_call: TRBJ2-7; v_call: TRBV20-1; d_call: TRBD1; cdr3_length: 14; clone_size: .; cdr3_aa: CSARLLQGGYEQYF; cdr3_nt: TGCAGTGCTCGCCTTTTACAGGGGGGTTACGAGCAGTACTTC
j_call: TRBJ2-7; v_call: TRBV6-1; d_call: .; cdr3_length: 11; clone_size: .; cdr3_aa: CASRQNYEQYF; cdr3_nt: TGTGCCAGTCGCCAAAACTACGAGCAGTACTTC
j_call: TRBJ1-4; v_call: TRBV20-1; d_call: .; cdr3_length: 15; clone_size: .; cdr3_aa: CSASITGLGNEKLFF; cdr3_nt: TGCAGTGCTAGTATAACAGGGCTAGGTAATGAAAAACTGTTTTTT
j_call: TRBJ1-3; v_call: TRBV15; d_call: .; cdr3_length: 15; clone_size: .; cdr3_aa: CATSRDLSSGNTIYF; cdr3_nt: TGTGCCACCAGCAGAGACCTGAGCTCTGGAAACACCATATATTTT